One and the same sample provided the 6 T cell receptor beta chains below, sequenced in a study of control samples from healthy donors and cancer patients. TCRdb keeps only in-frame clones here, not all; method: immunoSEQ multiplex PCR. The table has under 200,000 clones, approximately 96% seen once; the top ten hold around 8.5%. Input material: blood. Source of these receptors: a woman aged 35 to 49 in good health.

V usage is TRBV25-1 and J usage is TRBJ2-7, with D perhaps TRBD2 (6 bases). Trimming cost V 5 bases and J 3 bases, with 11 bases left between them. CDR3 length: 13 amino acids. Germline assignment: CDR1 MGHDK and CDR2 SYGVNS. The CDR3 region has the DNA TGTGCCAGCAGTCCGACGGGGGACTACGAGCAGTACTTC. It codes for CASSPTGDYEQYF.

The chain recombines TRBV10-3 with TRBJ1-5; weak D call: TRBD1 (6 bases). The germline CDR1 and CDR2 sequences are ENHRY and SYGVKD. Trimming removed 0 bases at V and 5 bases at J, with 11 bases between. This CDR3 has 15 amino acids. CDR3 DNA sequence: TGTGCCATCAGTGAGTCGCCGGGGGCGGATCAGCCCCAGCATTTT. Translation: CAISESPGADQPQHF.

CDR3 sequence (DNA): TGTGCCAGCAGTTCTACAAGGGTGAACACTGAAGCTTTCTTT. Translation: CASSSTRVNTEAFF. V and J are TRBV7-9 and TRBJ1-1; D call uncertain. The CDR3 runs 14 residues. The germline gives CDR1 SEHNR, CDR2 FQNEAQ (reference sequence). V was pared by 6 bases and J by 0 bases, with 11 bases between.

The V and J genes are TRBV18 and TRBJ2-7; the D is unclear. This CDR3 region has 15 residues. Germline lookup yields CDR1 KGHSH and CDR2 LQKENI. Trimming stripped 3 bases from V and 0 bases from J, with 12 bases between. In nucleotides, the CDR3 is TGTGCCAGCTCACCTCAGAGCGACTTCTCCTACGAGCAGTACTTC. Its translation: CASSPQSDFSYEQYF.

The chain combines TRBV29-1 with TRBJ1-3; D gene uncertain. CDR3 length equals 15 residues. Germline CDR1 and CDR2: SQVTM and ANQGSEA. The V gene lost 2 bases and the J gene lost 0 bases, with 11 bases spanning the gap. The CDR3 protein is CSVEIPQYSGNTIYF. CDR3 coding DNA: TGCAGCGTTGAAATCCCACAATACTCTGGAAACACCATATATTTT.

This chain's CDR3 is CASSVLGEGDEKLFF. CDR3 in DNA: TGTGCCAGCAGCGTCTTAGGTGAGGGGGATGAAAAACTGTTTTTT. This chain connects TRBV9 to TRBJ1-4; maybe TRBD1 (6 bases). Trimming took off 2 bases at V and 6 bases at J, with 14 bases between the two ends. The germline CDR1 and CDR2 sequences are SGDLS and YYNGEE. The CDR3 sequence is 15 residues long.